The clone carrying this TCR beta chain came up a few times. The data originate from a study of T cell responses to AZD1222 COVID-19 vaccine. V lost 1 base and J lost 10, with 18 bases in between. The germline CDR1 and CDR2 sequences are SGHRS and YFSETQ. This CDR3 comprises 15 residues. TCRdb's copy holds only in-frame clones and misses some; the assay was immunoSEQ multiplex PCR. The profile shows 90,000 to 150,000 clones, roughly nine tenths of them singletons. J is TRBJ2-1 and V is TRBV5-1; weak D call: TRBD1 (6 bases). The receptor was isolated from an adult in good health. The specimen comprised peripheral blood, sampled on day 0 of AZD1222 vaccination. The CDR3 here is CASSLTQGAGKEQFF. As DNA, the CDR3 is TGCGCCAGCAGCTTGACACAGGGAGCTGGTAAGGAGCAGTTCTTC.